The source of this T cell receptor (beta chain) is a study of T cell responses to AZD1222 COVID-19 vaccine. Study-level information: Pooling covered second doses at about 4 or about 12 weeks.

The length of the CDR3 is 15 residues. V was clipped by 7 bases and J by 1 base; unmatched bases: 7. Germline values: CDR1 SNHLY, CDR2 FYNNEI. Whole-study findings and limits: Donors, mostly white British, included more females; clonal diversity was possibly underestimated. Baseline seropositives among AZD1222 recipients totaled only six. Elevations in Spike-specific TCR breadth and depth followed administration of two AZD1222 doses.

Clones were read by immunoSEQ multiplex PCR, and TCRdb kept only the in-frame ones, dropping some. The table lists about 55,000 clones, about 89% of them singletons. Concerning this clone itself: Its cognate antigen is unknown.

This clonotype was sampled from an adult in good health. Source: peripheral blood, taken on day 0 of AZD1222 vaccination. This sequence joins TRBV2 and TRBJ2-3; TRBD1 agrees at 8 bases. CDR3 loop: CASTRQGIGTDTQYF. In DNA form, the CDR3 reads TGTGCCAGCACTCGACAGGGGATAGGCACAGATACGCAGTATTTT.